This T cell receptor beta chain is drawn from a study of STAT5B mutations in CD4+ large granular lymphocyte leukemia. Regarding the study as a whole: Data were not HLA-matched across samples.

In the source study's methods: Productive clonotypes were detectable down to 2.59 x 10-5 frequency. Some clones are missing from TCRdb's copy, which holds only in-frame ones; the method was immunoSEQ multiplex PCR. V, J and clone size are taken as reported in that table, and D and trimming were inferred from the DNA itself. The sample records roughly 26,000 clones, around 86% being singletons. On this clone itself: What it binds is unknown.

V shed 4 bases and J shed 1 base, with 11 bases lying between them. CDR3 size: 14 residues. Per the germline V gene, CDR1 is SGHKS and CDR2 is YYEKEE (reference sequence). The source of this sequence is a human donor in good health. The V gene is TRBV5-5, the J gene TRBJ1-1; tentative D call: TRBD1 (5 bases). The material sequenced was CD4+ T cells from blood buffy coats. The CDR3 spells CASSPGLANTEAFF. CDR3 sequence (DNA): TGTGCCAGCAGCCCGGGACTCGCGAACACTGAAGCTTTCTTT. The variable domain in full, completed from reference TRBV5-5 and TRBJ1-1, reads DAGVTQSPTHLIKTRGQQVTLRCSPISGHKSVSWYQQVLGQGPQFIFQYYEKEERGRGNFPDRFSARQFPNYSSELNVNALLLGDSALYLCASSPGLANTEAFFGQGTRLTVV.